This is a list of T cell receptor beta chains from one sample in a study of pediatric ulcerative colitis. Sequencing used immunoSEQ multiplex PCR; TCRdb keeps in-frame clones, though not all of them. The data show about 64,000 clones, with 85% to 90% seen just once and around 3.6% held by the top ten. The sample consisted of blood. The receptors were sampled from a boy between 10 and 17 years old with severe ulcerative colitis. The CDR3 runs from the conserved cysteine through the conserved F or W.

J: TRBJ2-2; V: TRBV9; CDR3: CASSVGGNTGELFF
J: TRBJ2-5; V: TRBV11-3; CDR3: CASSRFGTGYPQETQYF
J: TRBJ1-2; V: TRBV15; CDR3: CATSRANRRDRGLGGYTF
J: TRBJ1-2; V: TRBV6-6; CDR3: CASRWTGQGPYGYTF
J: TRBJ2-1; V: TRBV12-5; CDR3: CASALVLNEQFF
J: TRBJ1-1; V: TRBV19; CDR3: CASTRTRDTEAFF
J: TRBJ1-3; V: TRBV19; CDR3: CASSIDSYHGGRGDTIYF
J: TRBJ2-5; V: TRBV4-3; CDR3: CASSQEPLLAGREETQYF
J: TRBJ2-7; V: TRBV11-2; CDR3: CASSPWTSGSSYEQYF
J: TRBJ2-3; V: TRBV11-3; CDR3: CASSFRQGYGTDTQYF
J: TRBJ2-5; V: TRBV7-6; CDR3: CASSGGGVGRETQYF
J: TRBJ2-1; V: TRBV23-1; CDR3: CASSQSYPSRQGTSGNEQFF
J: TRBJ2-7; V: TRBV5-1; CDR3: CASSSPGEGDYEQYF
J: TRBJ2-7; V: TRBV21-1; CDR3: CASIASGRAYEQYF
J: TRBJ2-2; V: TRBV25-1; CDR3: CASTINTGELFF
J: TRBJ2-7; V: TRBV4-1; CDR3: CASSLMPGLAIYEQYF
J: TRBJ2-7; V: TRBV9; CDR3: CASSGGTSGRVPAYEQYF
J: TRBJ2-3; V: TRBV14; CDR3: CASSQDHWETNTDTQYF
J: TRBJ2-7; V: TRBV19; CDR3: CATTYGTSRIYEQYF